This TCR beta chain was recovered during a study of brain T cells in children with intractable seizures. The data were produced by immunoSEQ multiplex PCR, yet TCRdb's version contains in-frame clones alone and is incomplete. The data contain 300,000 to 400,000 clones, about 93% of them singletons. Time point denoted: blood from clinic visit 5 months post-surgery; TSC patient then seizure free. Surgery cases with the highest brain T cell transcript signatures were chosen for sequencing. CDR3 length equals 12 residues. The V end was cut by 3 bases, the J end by 6 bases, with 7 bases between. Per the germline V gene, CDR1 is MNHEY and CDR2 is SMNVEV (reference sequence).

The clonotype originates from a boy less than two years old with tuberous sclerosis and intractable seizures. Sequenced material: peripheral blood, taken less than 6 months after surgery. J is TRBJ2-3 and V is TRBV27, with D uncertain. CDR3 DNA sequence: TGTGCCAGCAGTTTGGGCAAGGATACGCAGTATTTT. Translated, it gives CASSLGKDTQYF.